The rows below give T cell receptor beta chains drawn from one sample of a study of shared clonotypes between healthy human individuals. Measured with immunoSEQ multiplex PCR; TCRdb has only the in-frame clones, and not every one. Of 600,000 to 800,000 clones in the sample, 72% were seen once. Sequencing used memory CD4+ T cells sorted from blood. The receptors stem from a woman under 40 in good health. Both conserved end residues are part of each CDR3. Each record gives: J gene, D gene, clone size, V gene, CDR3 DNA, CDR3 protein. D genes are given only for firm matches. Where a row states a size, it is once, few, many or the class of an expanded clone; other rows omit it.

TRBJ2-5,.,.,TRBV5-4,TGTGCCAGCAGTCTTGGACAGTACCAAGAGACCCAGTACTTC,CASSLGQYQETQYF
TRBJ1-2,.,.,TRBV18,TGTGCCAGCTCACCTAGTATGCGGGGGTCCGGCTATGGCTACACCTTC,CASSPSMRGSGYGYTF
TRBJ1-5,.,.,TRBV18,TGTGCCAGCTCCCGGACAGAAAATAGCAATCAGCCCCAGCATTTT,CASSRTENSNQPQHF
TRBJ2-4,.,.,TRBV4-1,TGCGCCAGCAGCTGGGGCGTTAAAGCCAAAAACATTCAGTACTTC,CASSWGVKAKNIQYF
TRBJ2-6,.,.,TRBV11-2,TGTGCCAGCAGCTTAGGTGGGGCCAACGTCCTGACTTTC,CASSLGGANVLTF
TRBJ1-4,.,.,TRBV28,TGTGCCAGCAGCCTCGCGGCTAATGAAAAACTGTTTTTT,CASSLAANEKLFF
TRBJ2-3,TRBD2,few,TRBV10-3,TGTGCCATCAGGCGCGGGAGTCTCGGTGAATTGGATACGCAGTATTTT,CAIRRGSLGELDTQYF
TRBJ2-3,TRBD1,.,TRBV28,TGTGCCAGCAGTGACGTTCCCGGACAGGGAAGCACAGATACGCAGTATTTT,CASSDVPGQGSTDTQYF
TRBJ2-2,TRBD1,few,TRBV5-6,TGTGCCAGCACCCCCAGGGGGCAGGTTGGGGGGAAGCTGTTTTTT,CASTPRGQVGGKLFF
TRBJ1-1,.,.,TRBV12-5,TGTGCTAGTGGTCCTCCGAATAGCCCTGAAGCTTTCTTT,CASGPPNSPEAFF
TRBJ2-7,.,.,TRBV5-4,TGTGCCAGCAGGAAGGGGACGGCTCCGGTCGAGCAGTACTTC,CASRKGTAPVEQYF
TRBJ2-1,.,.,TRBV5-1,TGCGCCAGCAGCTTGGTCCCATTAAATACCTACAATGAGCAGTTCTTC,CASSLVPLNTYNEQFF
TRBJ2-3,.,few,TRBV2,TGTGCCAGCAGTGGGACGGGAGATACGCAGTATTTT,CASSGTGDTQYF
TRBJ2-7,TRBD2,.,TRBV27,TGTGCCAGCAGTTTAGCTCAAGCGGGAGGCCAGGGCGAGCAGTACTTC,CASSLAQAGGQGEQYF
TRBJ2-5,.,.,TRBV20-1,TGCAGTGCCGCTATCCGTGAGACCCAGTACTTC,CSAAIRETQYF
TRBJ2-7,TRBD2,.,TRBV28,TGTGCCAGCAGTTCCCCCGGGACTAGCGGGAGCTCCTACGAGCAGTACTTC,CASSSPGTSGSSYEQYF
TRBJ2-6,TRBD2,.,TRBV28,TGTGCCAGCAGGGGAGCCGACGTACCGGGACTAGTGACTGGGGCCAACGTCCTGACTTTC,CASRGADVPGLVTGANVLTF
TRBJ2-3,TRBD1,.,TRBV18,TGTGCCAGCTCCCGCGGGACAGGGGAGGATACGCAGTATTTT,CASSRGTGEDTQYF
TRBJ1-4,.,.,TRBV28,TGTGCCAGCAGCCATGGGGGACTCGAGAATGAAAAACTGTTTTTT,CASSHGGLENEKLFF
TRBJ2-2,.,.,TRBV6-1,TGTGCCAGCAGTGGGGCTTGGGGGACCGGGGAGCTGTTTTTT,CASSGAWGTGELFF
TRBJ1-1,.,.,TRBV28,TGTGCCAGCAGTTTATCTAGGAAGAGCACTGAAGCTTTCTTT,CASSLSRKSTEAFF
TRBJ2-5,.,.,TRBV29-1,TGCAGCCTCAGGGACGGAGTAGAGACCCAGTACTTC,CSLRDGVETQYF
TRBJ2-7,.,few,TRBV7-7,TGTGCCAGCAGCCCCCCCGGAGGGGAGCAGTACTTC,CASSPPGGEQYF
TRBJ1-1,.,.,TRBV29-1,TGCAGCGTTCCAGGGCTGAACACTGAAGCTTTCTTT,CSVPGLNTEAFF
TRBJ2-1,TRBD1,once,TRBV18,TGTGCCAGCTCACCACCGTCGGCTATACTCGGGACAGGGGGTGTTGAGCAGTTCTTC,CASSPPSAILGTGGVEQFF
TRBJ2-1,TRBD1,.,TRBV11-2,TGTGCCAGCAGCTCAAACACGGGACAGGGTCATGAGCAGTTCTTC,CASSSNTGQGHEQFF
TRBJ2-5,.,.,TRBV7-6,TGTGCCAGCAGCTTAGAAATAGCGCGACAAGAGACCCAGTACTTC,CASSLEIARQETQYF
TRBJ2-1,TRBD2,.,TRBV5-1,TGCGCCAGCAGCTTATCCAGCGGGAGCTACAATGAGCAGTTCTTC,CASSLSSGSYNEQFF
TRBJ2-1,.,.,TRBV4-2,TGTGCCAGCAGCCAAGATGGTACCGGGCGGCTTCCCCTGAGTGAGCAGTTCTTC,CASSQDGTGRLPLSEQFF
TRBJ2-1,TRBD2,.,TRBV30,TGTGCCTGGAGTGCCGGGACTAGCGTGAACAATGAGCAGTTCTTC,CAWSAGTSVNNEQFF
TRBJ2-6,TRBD1,once,TRBV6-5,TGTGCCAGCAGTTACAAGGGGGCAAAAGGGGCCAACGTCCTGACTTTC,CASSYKGAKGANVLTF
TRBJ2-3,.,.,TRBV18,TGTGCCAGCTCACCACTGAAGGGATTAGCTTCTAGCACAGATACGCAGTATTTT,CASSPLKGLASSTDTQYF
TRBJ1-2,TRBD1,once,TRBV5-8,TGTGCCAGCAGCCGGGACAGGCACTATGGCTACACCTTC,CASSRDRHYGYTF
TRBJ1-2,TRBD1,few,TRBV5-1,TGCGCCAGCAGCTTTACCGGACAGGGCCTTAACTATGGCTACACCTTC,CASSFTGQGLNYGYTF
TRBJ1-1,TRBD1,.,TRBV28,TGTGCCAGCTTAAGACAGGGGTTCACTGAAGCTTTCTTT,CASLRQGFTEAFF
TRBJ1-1,.,.,TRBV5-1,TGCGCCAATACCAAGGACATCGGTTGGAACACTGAAGCTTTCTTT,CANTKDIGWNTEAFF
TRBJ1-5,.,many,TRBV28,TGTGCCAGCATCTTAGGAGGGTTCAATCAGCCCCAGCATTTT,CASILGGFNQPQHF